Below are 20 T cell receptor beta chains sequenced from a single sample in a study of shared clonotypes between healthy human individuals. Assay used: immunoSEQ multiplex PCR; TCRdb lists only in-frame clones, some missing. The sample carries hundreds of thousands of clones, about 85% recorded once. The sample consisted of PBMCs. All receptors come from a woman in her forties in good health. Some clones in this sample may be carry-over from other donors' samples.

The CDR3 bases are TGCGCCAGCAGACTGGGACAGCCCTACGAGCAGTACTTC. It specifies CASRLGQPYEQYF. The chain combines TRBV5-1 with TRBJ2-7; 7 nucleotides match TRBD1. The germline V gene has CDR1 SGHRS and CDR2 YFSETQ. The CDR3 is 13 amino acids. The trim removed 5 bases at V and 2 bases at J, leaving 4 bases unmatched.

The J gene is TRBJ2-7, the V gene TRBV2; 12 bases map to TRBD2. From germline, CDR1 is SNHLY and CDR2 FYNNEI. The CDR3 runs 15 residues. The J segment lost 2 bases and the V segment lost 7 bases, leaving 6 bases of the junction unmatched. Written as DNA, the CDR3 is TGTGCCAGCACTGAGCTAGCGGGAGGGACCTACGAGCAGTACTTC. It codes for CASTELAGGTYEQYF.

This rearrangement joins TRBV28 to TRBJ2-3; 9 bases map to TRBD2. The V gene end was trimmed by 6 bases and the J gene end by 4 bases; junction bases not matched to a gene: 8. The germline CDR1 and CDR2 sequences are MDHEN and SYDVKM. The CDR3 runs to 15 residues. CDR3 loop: CASSRGRASADTQYF. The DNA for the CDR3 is TGTGCCAGCAGCCGCGGGAGGGCCTCGGCAGATACGCAGTATTTT.

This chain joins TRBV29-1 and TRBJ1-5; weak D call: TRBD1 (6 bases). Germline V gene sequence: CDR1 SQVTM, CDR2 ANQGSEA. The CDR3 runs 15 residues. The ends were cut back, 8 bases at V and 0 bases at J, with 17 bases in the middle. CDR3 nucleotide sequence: TGCAGCACCAGGGGAATAGAGTATAGCAATCAGCCCCAGCATTTT. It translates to CSTRGIEYSNQPQHF.

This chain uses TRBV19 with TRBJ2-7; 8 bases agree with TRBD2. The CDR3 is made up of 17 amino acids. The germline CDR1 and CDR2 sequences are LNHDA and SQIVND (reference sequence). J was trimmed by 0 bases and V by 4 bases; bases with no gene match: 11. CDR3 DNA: TGTGCCAGTAGTAACTTCATAACTAGCGGTAGCTCCTACGAGCAGTACTTC. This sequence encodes CASSNFITSGSSYEQYF.

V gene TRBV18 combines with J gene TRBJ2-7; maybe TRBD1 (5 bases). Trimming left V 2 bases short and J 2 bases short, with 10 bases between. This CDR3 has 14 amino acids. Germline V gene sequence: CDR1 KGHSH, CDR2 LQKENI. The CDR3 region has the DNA TGTGCCAGCTCACCAAGGGGATCTACCTACGAGCAGTACTTC. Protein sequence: CASSPRGSTYEQYF.

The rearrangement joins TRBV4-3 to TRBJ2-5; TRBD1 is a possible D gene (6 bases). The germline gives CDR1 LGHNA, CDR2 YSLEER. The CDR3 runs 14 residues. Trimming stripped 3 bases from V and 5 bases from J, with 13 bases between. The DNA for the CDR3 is TGCGCCAGCAGCCAGGGGGCCCACGGGGAGACCCAGTACTTC. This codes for CASSQGAHGETQYF.

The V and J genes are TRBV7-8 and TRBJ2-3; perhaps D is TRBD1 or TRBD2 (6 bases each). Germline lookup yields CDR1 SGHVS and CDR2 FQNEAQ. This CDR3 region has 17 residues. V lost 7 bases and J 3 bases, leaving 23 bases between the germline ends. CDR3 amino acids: CASTLSTGRRETDTQYF. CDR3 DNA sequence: TGTGCCAGCACCCTGAGCACAGGGCGACGGGAGACAGATACGCAGTATTTT.

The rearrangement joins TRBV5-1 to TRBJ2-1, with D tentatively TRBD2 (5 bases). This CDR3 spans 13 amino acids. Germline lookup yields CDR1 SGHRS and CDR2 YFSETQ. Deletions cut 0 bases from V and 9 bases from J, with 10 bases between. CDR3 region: CASSLEGAREQFF. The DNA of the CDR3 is TGCGCCAGCAGCTTGGAGGGAGCGCGTGAGCAGTTCTTC.

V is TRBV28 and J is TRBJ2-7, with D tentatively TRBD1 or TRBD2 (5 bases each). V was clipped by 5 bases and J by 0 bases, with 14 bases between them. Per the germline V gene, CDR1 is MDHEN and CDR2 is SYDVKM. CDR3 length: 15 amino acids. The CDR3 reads CASSKGLAHSYEQYF. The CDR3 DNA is TGTGCCAGCAGTAAGGGGCTAGCTCACTCCTACGAGCAGTACTTC.

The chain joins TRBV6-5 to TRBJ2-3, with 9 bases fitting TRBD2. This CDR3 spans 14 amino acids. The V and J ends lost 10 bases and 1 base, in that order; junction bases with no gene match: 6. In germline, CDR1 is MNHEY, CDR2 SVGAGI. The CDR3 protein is CATSRTSGTDTQYF. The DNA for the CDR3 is TGTGCCACTTCGAGGACTAGCGGCACAGATACGCAGTATTTT.

CDR3 sequence (DNA): TGCGCCAGCAGCCAAGAACAGGTCTTCTCTGGAAACACCATATATTTT. Protein: CASSQEQVFSGNTIYF. V gene TRBV4-1 combines with J gene TRBJ1-3; tentative D call: TRBD1 (5 bases). This CDR3 comprises 16 residues. The germline V gene encodes CDR1 MGHRA and CDR2 YSYEKL. V was trimmed by 0 bases and J by 0 bases, leaving 9 bases between them.

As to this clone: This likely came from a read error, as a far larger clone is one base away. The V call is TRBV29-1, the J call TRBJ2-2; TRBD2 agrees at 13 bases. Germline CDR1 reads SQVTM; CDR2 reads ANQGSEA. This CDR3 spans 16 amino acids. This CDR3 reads CSVPRTSGSSTWELFF. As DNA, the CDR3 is TGCAGCGTCCCCAGGACTAGCGGGAGCTCCACCTGGGAGCTGTTTTTT.

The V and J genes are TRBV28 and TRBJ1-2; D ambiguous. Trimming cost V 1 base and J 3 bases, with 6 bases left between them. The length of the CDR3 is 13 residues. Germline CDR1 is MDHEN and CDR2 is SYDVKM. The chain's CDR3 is CASSLSQDYGYTF. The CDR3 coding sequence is TGTGCCAGCAGTTTATCGCAGGACTATGGCTACACCTTC.

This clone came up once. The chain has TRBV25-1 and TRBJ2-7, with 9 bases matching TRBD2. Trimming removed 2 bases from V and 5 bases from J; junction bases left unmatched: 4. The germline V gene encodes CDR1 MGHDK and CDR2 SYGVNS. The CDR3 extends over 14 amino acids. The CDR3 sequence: CASSEVGLAHEQYF. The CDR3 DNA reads TGTGCCAGCAGTGAAGTGGGACTAGCTCACGAGCAGTACTTC.

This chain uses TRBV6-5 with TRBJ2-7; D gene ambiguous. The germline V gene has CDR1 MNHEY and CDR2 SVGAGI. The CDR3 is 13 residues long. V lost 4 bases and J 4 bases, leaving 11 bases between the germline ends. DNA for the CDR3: TGTGCCAGCAGTTCCCCCGCAGGATACGAGCAGTACTTC. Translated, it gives CASSSPAGYEQYF.

This CDR3 is CASSHPGTGAETQYF. In nucleotides, the CDR3 is TGCGCCAGCAGCCACCCCGGGACAGGGGCCGAGACCCAGTACTTC. V gene TRBV5-1 combines with J gene TRBJ2-5; 10 bases match TRBD1. Germline CDR1 reads SGHRS; CDR2 reads YFSETQ. The CDR3 totals 15 residues. V lost 4 bases, J lost 5 bases, and 8 bases stayed unmatched.

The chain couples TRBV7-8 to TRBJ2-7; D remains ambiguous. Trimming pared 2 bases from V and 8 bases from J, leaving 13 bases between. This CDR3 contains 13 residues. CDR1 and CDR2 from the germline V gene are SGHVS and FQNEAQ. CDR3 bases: TGTGCCAGCAGCTTAATGCAGGCTCACCAGCAGTACTTC. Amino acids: CASSLMQAHQQYF.

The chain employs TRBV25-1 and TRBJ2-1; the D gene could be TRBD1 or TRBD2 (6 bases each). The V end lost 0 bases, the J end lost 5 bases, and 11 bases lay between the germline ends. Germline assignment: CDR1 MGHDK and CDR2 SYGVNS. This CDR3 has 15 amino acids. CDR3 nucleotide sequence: TGTGCCAGCAGTGAATACCGGGGGCAGGACAATGAGCAGTTCTTC. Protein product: CASSEYRGQDNEQFF.

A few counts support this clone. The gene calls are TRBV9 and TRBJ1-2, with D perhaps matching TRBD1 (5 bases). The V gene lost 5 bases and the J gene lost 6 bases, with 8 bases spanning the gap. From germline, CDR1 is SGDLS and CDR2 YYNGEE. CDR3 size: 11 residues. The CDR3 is CASRQGNGYTF. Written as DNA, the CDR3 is TGTGCCAGCAGGCAGGGCAATGGCTACACCTTC.